This is a list of T cell receptor beta chains from one sample in a study of breast tumors, draining lymph nodes, adjacent tissues. TCRdb analysed the multiplex PCR reads with MiXCR anew, one entry per CDR3 protein. The sample consists of some 200,000 distinct CDR3 sequences, about 32% of them appearing once. The sequenced sample consisted of axillary lymph node tissue. The receptors come from a female donor with breast cancer. Some clones in this sample may be carry-over from other donors' samples. CDR3s leave out the opening cysteine and the closing phenylalanine or tryptophan. The order of the fields is clone size, CDR3 length, V gene, J gene, CDR3 protein. Clone sizes are given selectively: once, few, many, or a class where the clone is expanded.

size: NA; length: 12; V: TRBV28; J: TRBJ2-7; CDR3: ASRQGQGARERY
size: NA; length: 11; V: TRBV2; J: TRBJ1-4; CDR3: ASVGTGDVQLF
size: NA; length: 11; V: TRBV10-3; J: TRBJ1-6; CDR3: AIGTGINSPLH
size: NA; length: 12; V: TRBV6-5; J: TRBJ1-3; CDR3: ASSPWDPGNTIY
size: NA; length: 12; V: TRBV9; J: TRBJ1-1; CDR3: ASSVGPGSTEAF
size: NA; length: 13; V: TRBV12-3/TRBV12-4; J: TRBJ1-3; CDR3: AIRGRGKVGNTIY
size: many; length: 13; V: TRBV11-2; J: TRBJ1-2; CDR3: ASSLVGGKGYGYT
size: many; length: 10; V: TRBV6-4; J: TRBJ2-5; CDR3: ASSDSVETQY
size: many; length: 13; V: TRBV5-8; J: TRBJ1-4; CDR3: ASSEGQGGNEKLF
size: many; length: 13; V: TRBV28; J: TRBJ1-2; CDR3: ASRGSGGGNYGYT
size: many; length: 12; V: TRBV12-3/TRBV12-4; J: TRBJ1-4; CDR3: ASRPASTNEKLF
size: once; length: 13; V: TRBV11-3; J: TRBJ2-5; CDR3: ASSLGPPPKGVQY
size: many; length: 14; V: TRBV5-1; J: TRBJ2-1; CDR3: ASSLDGLYTGLEQF
size: many; length: 14; V: TRBV12-3/TRBV12-4; J: TRBJ2-3; CDR3: ASSLRAGGPTDTQY
size: many; length: 8; V: TRBV19; J: TRBJ2-3; CDR3: WRSTDTQY
size: NA; length: 8; V: TRBV10-3; J: TRBJ1-4; CDR3: AISEEKLF
size: NA; length: 20; V: TRBV13; J: TRBJ2-2; CDR3: ASSLVSGTASPLHFGNGELF
size: NA; length: 13; V: TRBV25-1; J: TRBJ1-6; CDR3: ASSRQGGYNSPLH
size: few; length: 15; V: TRBV5-1; J: TRBJ1-1; CDR3: ASSLGFGVRVNTEAF
size: many; length: 12; V: TRBV25-1; J: TRBJ1-4; CDR3: ASSKTGGNEKLF
size: many; length: 12; V: TRBV11-1; J: TRBJ2-7; CDR3: ASSVGLAGIEQY
size: NA; length: 12; V: TRBV12-3/TRBV12-4; J: TRBJ2-7; CDR3: ASNAGTGYLEQY
size: many; length: 12; V: TRBV5-1; J: TRBJ2-1; CDR3: ASRQGAPYNEQF
size: many; length: 15; V: TRBV20-1; J: TRBJ1-5; CDR3: SATGGRLMRSNQPQH
size: NA; length: 10; V: TRBV6-5; J: TRBJ1-2; CDR3: ASSRGTGGYT
size: NA; length: 14; V: TRBV24-1; J: TRBJ2-5; CDR3: VPSSIRETGQETQY
size: many; length: 13; V: TRBV2; J: TRBJ2-2; CDR3: ASSSDTTNTGELF
size: many; length: 14; V: TRBV5-8; J: TRBJ2-7; CDR3: ASRTPGTGVRNEQY
size: many; length: 9; V: TRBV20-1; J: TRBJ1-4; CDR3: SARSTSQLF
size: many; length: 12; V: TRBV7-9; J: TRBJ2-3; CDR3: ASSLVWGADTQY
size: many; length: 13; V: TRBV24-1; J: TRBJ2-2; CDR3: ATSHGTVLTGELF
size: NA; length: 9; V: TRBV25-1; J: TRBJ1-1; CDR3: ASSVSTEAF
size: many; length: 9; V: TRBV5-1; J: TRBJ1-1; CDR3: ASSLDRGTF
size: once; length: 13; V: TRBV7-7; J: TRBJ2-7; CDR3: ASTHLAGRSYEQY
size: many; length: 13; V: TRBV2; J: TRBJ2-7; CDR3: ASSFRGGISYEQY
size: many; length: 12; V: TRBV2; J: TRBJ1-6; CDR3: ASSAGRDNSPLH
size: few; length: 15; V: TRBV18; J: TRBJ2-7; CDR3: ASSPELGTKQSYEQY
size: many; length: 13; V: TRBV5-1; J: TRBJ2-2; CDR3: ASSLAQGNTGELF
size: many; length: 9; V: TRBV28; J: TRBJ2-1; CDR3: ASIHINEQF
size: many; length: 10; V: TRBV20-1; J: TRBJ2-1; CDR3: STSGHYNEQF
size: NA; length: 15; V: TRBV5-1; J: TRBJ2-7; CDR3: ASSAGTSGTSSYEQY
size: many; length: 12; V: TRBV15; J: TRBJ2-5; CDR3: ATSRDDRVETQY
size: many; length: 12; V: TRBV20-1; J: TRBJ2-7; CDR3: SARVGGSNYEQY
size: many; length: 12; V: TRBV7-6; J: TRBJ2-3; CDR3: ASSERGGFDTQY
size: many; length: 14; V: TRBV11-2; J: TRBJ2-7; CDR3: ASSLLLAGGGVGQY
size: NA; length: 13; V: TRBV24-1; J: TRBJ2-1; CDR3: ATRQLAGGDNEQF
size: few; length: 12; V: TRBV19; J: TRBJ1-5; CDR3: ASKTRGFNQPQH
size: many; length: 13; V: TRBV9; J: TRBJ2-2; CDR3: ASSVRGWNTGELF
size: many; length: 16; V: TRBV7-6; J: TRBJ2-7; CDR3: ASSDIYRGREFAYEQY
size: many; length: 16; V: TRBV2; J: TRBJ2-5; CDR3: ASSPLLAGGRDQETQY
size: NA; length: 12; V: TRBV29-1; J: TRBJ1-4; CDR3: SLKSGTGKEKLF
size: NA; length: 14; V: TRBV29-1; J: TRBJ2-7; CDR3: SVEELKTSDAYEQY
size: many; length: 13; V: TRBV6-2/TRBV6-3; J: TRBJ2-3; CDR3: ASSDIGTGADTQY
size: many; length: 16; V: TRBV7-8; J: TRBJ2-4; CDR3: ASSLGLGLAGGPNIQY
size: NA; length: 10; V: TRBV29-1; J: TRBJ2-3; CDR3: SASSFTDTQY
size: once; length: 14; V: TRBV5-1; J: TRBJ2-7; CDR3: ASSSEVTGSSYEQY
size: many; length: 9; V: TRBV18; J: TRBJ2-5; CDR3: ASSRDETQY